This passage covers 4 T cell receptor beta chains from one sample sequenced in a study of blood T cell repertoires in COVID-19. Here immunoSEQ multiplex PCR was the method, and the copy in TCRdb shows in-frame clones only, minus some. This sample has about 360,000 clones, with less than 90% found just once. Material for sequencing was peripheral blood. These receptors were collected from an older woman with COVID-19, enrolled during active disease.

The rearrangement uses TRBV27 and TRBJ1-5; 8 bases map to TRBD1. The germline gives CDR1 MNHEY, CDR2 SMNVEV (reference sequence). This CDR3 spans 16 amino acids. The ends lost 6 bases at V and 3 bases at J; junction bases unmatched: 10. In DNA, the CDR3 is TGTGCCAGCAGAGGCAGGACAGGGACCGACAATCAGCCCCAGCATTTT. Its translation is CASRGRTGTDNQPQHF.

The rearrangement uses TRBV18 and TRBJ1-5, with 7 positions matching TRBD1. This CDR3 is 15 amino acids long. The ends lost 4 bases at V and 3 bases at J; junction bases unmatched: 6. Germline V gene sequence: CDR1 KGHSH, CDR2 LQKENI. CDR3 sequence reads: CASSLWDSLNQPQHF. CDR3 nucleotides: TGTGCCAGCTCACTGTGGGACAGCCTCAATCAGCCCCAGCATTTT.

The J gene is TRBJ2-7, the V gene TRBV24-1; D unclear. The germline gives CDR1 KGHDR, CDR2 SFDVKD. The CDR3 spans 11 residues. V dropped 7 bases and J dropped 4 bases, with 7 bases sitting between them. As DNA, the CDR3 is TGTGCCACCAGGGGCGATTACGAGCAGTACTTC. Encoded protein: CATRGDYEQYF.

The chain combines TRBV4-1 with TRBJ2-6; a weak D match, TRBD1 (7 bases). Looked up from germline, CDR1 is MGHRA and CDR2 is YSYEKL. V was cut by 1 base and J by 2 bases, with 12 bases left in between. This CDR3 has 17 residues. CDR3 sequence: CASSQVGGGPGANVLTF. DNA for the CDR3: TGCGCCAGCAGCCAAGTCGGAGGGGGCCCTGGGGCCAACGTCCTGACTTTC.